This T cell receptor (beta chain) was observed in a study of blood T cell repertoires in COVID-19. Clones were read by immunoSEQ multiplex PCR, and TCRdb kept only the in-frame ones, dropping some. This repertoire shows about 130,000 clones, about 80% found once; its top ten account for under 9.5%. In its sample, this clone was seen a few times. The CDR3 is made up of 14 amino acids. Germline loops: CDR1 MNHEY, CDR2 SMNVEV (reference sequence). V lost 10 bases, J lost 1 base, and 7 bases stayed unmatched. The sequenced material came from PBMCs or T cells enriched from blood (not recorded which). The clonotype comes from a man between 50 and 59 years old who had recovered from COVID-19. The chain is built from TRBV27 and TRBJ1-5, with 7 bases that match TRBD1. The DNA of the CDR3 is TGTGCCACCGGACAGGTTGGGAGCAATCAGCCCCAGCATTTT. Translating gives CATGQVGSNQPQHF.